Listed here is a single T cell receptor (beta chain). The entry originates in a study of shared clonotypes between healthy human individuals. Study donors comprised healthy, HIV-negative adults devoid of recent acute infection or vaccination. Measured with immunoSEQ multiplex PCR; TCRdb has only the in-frame clones, and not every one. The repertoire holds hundreds of thousands of clones, with approximately 73% as singletons. Trimming left V 7 bases short and J 6 bases short, with 10 bases between. This CDR3 has 12 amino acids. The germline CDR1 and CDR2 sequences are SNHLY and FYNNEI. This chain joins TRBV2 and TRBJ1-5; D might be TRBD1 (5 bases). The receptor's source is a woman aged 30 to 39 in good health. Source material: memory CD4+ T cells sorted from blood. Subset described: CD45RA-negative fraction. CDR3 loop: CASTDQGQPQHF. The DNA for the CDR3 is TGTGCCAGCACCGACCAGGGTCAGCCCCAGCATTTT.